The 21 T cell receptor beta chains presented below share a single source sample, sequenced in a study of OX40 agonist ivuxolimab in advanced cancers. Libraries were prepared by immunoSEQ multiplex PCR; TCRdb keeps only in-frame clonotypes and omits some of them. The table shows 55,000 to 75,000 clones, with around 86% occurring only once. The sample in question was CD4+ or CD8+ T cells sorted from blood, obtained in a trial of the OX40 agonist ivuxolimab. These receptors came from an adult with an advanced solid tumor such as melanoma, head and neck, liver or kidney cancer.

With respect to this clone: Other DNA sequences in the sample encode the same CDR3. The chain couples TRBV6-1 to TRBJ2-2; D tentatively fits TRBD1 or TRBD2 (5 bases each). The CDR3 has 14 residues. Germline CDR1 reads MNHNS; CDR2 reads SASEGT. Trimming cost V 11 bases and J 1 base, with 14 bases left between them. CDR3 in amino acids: CAEGEGMNTGELFF. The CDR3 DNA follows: TGTGCCGAGGGAGAGGGGATGAACACCGGGGAGCTGTTTTTT.

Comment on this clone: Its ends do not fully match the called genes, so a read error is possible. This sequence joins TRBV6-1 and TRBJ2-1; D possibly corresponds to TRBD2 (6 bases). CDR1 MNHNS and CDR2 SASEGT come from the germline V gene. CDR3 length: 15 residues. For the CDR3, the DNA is TGTGCCAGCAGTAATCAGGGACTCTCCCACAATGGGCAGTTCTTC. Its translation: CASSNQGLSHNGQFF.

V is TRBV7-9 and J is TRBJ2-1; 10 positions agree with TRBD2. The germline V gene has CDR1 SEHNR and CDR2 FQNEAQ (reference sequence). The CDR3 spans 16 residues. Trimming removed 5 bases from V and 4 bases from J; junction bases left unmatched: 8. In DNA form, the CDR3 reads TGTGCCAGCAGCCAACCCGGACTAGCGGTATACAATGAGCAGTTCTTC. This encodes CASSQPGLAVYNEQFF.

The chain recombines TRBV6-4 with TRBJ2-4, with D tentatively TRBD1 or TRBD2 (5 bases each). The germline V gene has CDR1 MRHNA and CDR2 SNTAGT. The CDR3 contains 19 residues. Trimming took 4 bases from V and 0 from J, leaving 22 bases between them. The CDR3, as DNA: TGTGCCAGCAGTGTAAAGGGACCGAGGGGAATTTTAGCCAAAAACATTCAGTACTTC. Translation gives CASSVKGPRGILAKNIQYF.

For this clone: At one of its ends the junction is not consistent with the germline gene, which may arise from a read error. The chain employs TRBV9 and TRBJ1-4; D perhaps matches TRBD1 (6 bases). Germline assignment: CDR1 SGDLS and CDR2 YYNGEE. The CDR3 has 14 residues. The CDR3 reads CAGSVTGRGEKLFF. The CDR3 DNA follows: TGTGCCGGCAGCGTCACAGGGAGGGGTGAAAAACTGTTTTTT.

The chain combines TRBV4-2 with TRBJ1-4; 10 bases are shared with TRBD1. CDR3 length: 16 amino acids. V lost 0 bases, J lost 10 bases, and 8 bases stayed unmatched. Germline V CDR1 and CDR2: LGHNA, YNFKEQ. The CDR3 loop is CASSQEAGQGIRKLFF. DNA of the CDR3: TGTGCCAGCAGCCAAGAAGCGGGACAGGGGATTAGAAAACTGTTTTTT.

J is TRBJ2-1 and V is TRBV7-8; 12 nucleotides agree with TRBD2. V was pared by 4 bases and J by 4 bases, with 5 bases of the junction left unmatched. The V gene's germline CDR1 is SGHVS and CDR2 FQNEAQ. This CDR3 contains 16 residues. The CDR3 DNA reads TGTGCCAGCAGCTCCCGACTAGCGGGAGTATACAATGAGCAGTTCTTC. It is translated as CASSSRLAGVYNEQFF.

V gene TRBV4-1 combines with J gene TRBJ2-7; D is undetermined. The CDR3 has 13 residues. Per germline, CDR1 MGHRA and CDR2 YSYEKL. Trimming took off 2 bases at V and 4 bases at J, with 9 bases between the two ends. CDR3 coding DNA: TGCGCCAGCAGCCAAAACCCTATATACGAGCAGTACTTC. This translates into CASSQNPIYEQYF.

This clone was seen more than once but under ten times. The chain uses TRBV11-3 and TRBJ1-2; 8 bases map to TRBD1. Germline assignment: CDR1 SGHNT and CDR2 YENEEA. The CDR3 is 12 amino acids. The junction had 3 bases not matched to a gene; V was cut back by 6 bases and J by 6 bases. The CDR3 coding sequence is TGTGCCAGCAGACAGGGGGGCGATGGCTACACCTTC. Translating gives CASRQGGDGYTF.

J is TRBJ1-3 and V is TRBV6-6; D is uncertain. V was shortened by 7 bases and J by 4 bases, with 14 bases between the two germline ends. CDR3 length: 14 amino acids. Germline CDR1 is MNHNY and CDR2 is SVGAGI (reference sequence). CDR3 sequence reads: CASNKGGSGNTIYF. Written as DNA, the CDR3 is TGTGCCAGCAATAAAGGAGGGTCGGGAAACACCATATATTTT.

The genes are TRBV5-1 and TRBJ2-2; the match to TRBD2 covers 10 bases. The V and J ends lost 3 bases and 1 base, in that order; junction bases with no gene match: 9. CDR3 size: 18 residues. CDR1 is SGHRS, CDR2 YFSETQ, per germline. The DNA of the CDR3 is TGCGCCAGCAGCTACAGCGGGAGGGATTTCGGGAACACCGGGGAGCTGTTTTTT. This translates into CASSYSGRDFGNTGELFF.

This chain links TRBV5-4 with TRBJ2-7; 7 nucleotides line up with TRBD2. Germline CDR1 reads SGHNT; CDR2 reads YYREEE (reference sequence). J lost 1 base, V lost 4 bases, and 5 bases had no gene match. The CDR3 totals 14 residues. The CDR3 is CASSPGTTSYEQYF. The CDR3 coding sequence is TGTGCCAGCAGCCCAGGGACTACATCCTACGAGCAGTACTTC. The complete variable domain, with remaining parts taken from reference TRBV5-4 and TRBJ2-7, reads ETGVTQSPTHLIKTRGQQVTLRCSSQSGHNTVSWYQQALGQGPQFIFQYYREEENGRGNFPPRFSGLQFPNYSSELNVNALELDDSALYLCASSPGTTSYEQYFGPGTRLTVT.

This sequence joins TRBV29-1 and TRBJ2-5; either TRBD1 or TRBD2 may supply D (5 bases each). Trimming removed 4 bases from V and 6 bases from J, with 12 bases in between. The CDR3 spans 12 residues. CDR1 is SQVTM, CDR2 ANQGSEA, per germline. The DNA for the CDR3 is TGCAGCGTTGGGGACGGGTCCAAGACCCAGTACTTC. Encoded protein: CSVGDGSKTQYF.

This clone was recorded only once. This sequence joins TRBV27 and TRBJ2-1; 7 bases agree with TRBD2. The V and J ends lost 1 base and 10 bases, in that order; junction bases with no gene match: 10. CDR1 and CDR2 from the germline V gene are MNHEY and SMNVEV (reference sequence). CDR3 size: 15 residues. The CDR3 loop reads CASSLFAGVAKEQFF. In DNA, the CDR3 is TGTGCCAGCAGTTTATTTGCGGGAGTGGCCAAGGAGCAGTTCTTC.

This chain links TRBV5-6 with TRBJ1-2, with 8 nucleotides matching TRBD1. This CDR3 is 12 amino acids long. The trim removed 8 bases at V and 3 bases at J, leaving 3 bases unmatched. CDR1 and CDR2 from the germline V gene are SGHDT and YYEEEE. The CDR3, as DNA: TGTGCCAGTACGGGACAGGACTATGGCTACACCTTC. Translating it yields CASTGQDYGYTF.

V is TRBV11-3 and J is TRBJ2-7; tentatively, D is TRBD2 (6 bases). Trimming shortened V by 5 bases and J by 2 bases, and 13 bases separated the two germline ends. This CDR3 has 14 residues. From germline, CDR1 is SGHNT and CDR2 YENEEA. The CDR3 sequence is CASSAGRRTYEQYF. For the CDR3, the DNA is TGTGCCAGCAGCGCCGGGAGAAGGACCTACGAGCAGTACTTC.

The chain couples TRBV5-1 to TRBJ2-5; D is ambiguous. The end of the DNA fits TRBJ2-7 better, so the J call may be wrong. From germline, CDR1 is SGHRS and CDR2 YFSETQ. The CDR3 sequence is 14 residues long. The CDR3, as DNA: TGCGCCAGCAGCTTGGAAGGGTTGGGCTACGAGCAGTACTTC. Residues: CASSLEGLGYEQYF.

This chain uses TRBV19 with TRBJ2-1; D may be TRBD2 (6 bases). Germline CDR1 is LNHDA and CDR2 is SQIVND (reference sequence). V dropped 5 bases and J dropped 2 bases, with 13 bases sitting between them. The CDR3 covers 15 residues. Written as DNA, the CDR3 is TGTGCCAGTAGTTTGGGGGGTACGACCTACAATGAGCAGTTCTTC. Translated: CASSLGGTTYNEQFF. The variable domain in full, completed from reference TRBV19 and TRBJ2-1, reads DGGITQSPKYLFRKEGQNVTLSCEQNLNHDAMYWYRQDPGQGLRLIYYSQIVNDFQKGDIAEGYSVSREKKESFPLTVTSAQKNPTAFYLCASSLGGTTYNEQFFGPGTRLTVL.

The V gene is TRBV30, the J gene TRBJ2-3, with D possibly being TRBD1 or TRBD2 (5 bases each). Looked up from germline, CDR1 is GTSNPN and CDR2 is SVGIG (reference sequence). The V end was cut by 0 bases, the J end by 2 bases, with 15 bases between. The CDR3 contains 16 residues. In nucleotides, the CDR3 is TGTGCCTGGAGTGTAGGTAGGGCAGGGACCACAGATACGCAGTATTTT. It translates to CAWSVGRAGTTDTQYF.

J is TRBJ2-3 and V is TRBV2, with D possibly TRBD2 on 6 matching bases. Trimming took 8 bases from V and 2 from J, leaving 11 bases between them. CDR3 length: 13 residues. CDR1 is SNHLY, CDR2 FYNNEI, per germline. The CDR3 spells CASGWEATDTQYF. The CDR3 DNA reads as TGTGCCAGCGGGTGGGAGGCCACAGATACGCAGTATTTT.

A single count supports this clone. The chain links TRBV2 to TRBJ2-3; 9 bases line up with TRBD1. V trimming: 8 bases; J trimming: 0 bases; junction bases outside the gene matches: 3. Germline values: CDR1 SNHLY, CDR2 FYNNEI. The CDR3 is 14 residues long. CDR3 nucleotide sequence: TGTGCCAGCCTTGACAGGGGGAGCACAGATACGCAGTATTTT. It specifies CASLDRGSTDTQYF.